The 6 T cell receptor beta chains in this list originate from one sample, sequenced in a study of blood T cell repertoires in COVID-19. The table came from immunoSEQ multiplex PCR; TCRdb's copy has only in-frame clones and leaves some out. The sample carries about 260,000 clones, roughly 84% recorded once. The material sequenced was peripheral blood. These TCRs come from a man aged 55 to 70 with acute or convalescent COVID-19.

The CDR3 DNA follows: TGTGCCAGCAGCGTCCAGGGGTATGGCTACACCTTC. It translates to CASSVQGYGYTF. The rearrangement uses TRBV11-2 and TRBJ1-2; tentative D call: TRBD1 (6 bases). Germline loops: CDR1 SGHAT, CDR2 FQNNGV. V was cut by 5 bases and J by 5 bases, with 9 bases left in between. This CDR3 spans 12 amino acids.

This sequence joins TRBV3-1 (or the pseudogene TRBV3-2) and TRBJ2-7, with D unresolved. Germline loops: CDR1 LGHDT, CDR2 YNNKEL (reference sequence). V lost 4 bases and J lost 3, with 10 bases in between. The CDR3 extends over 13 amino acids. CDR3 bases: TGTGCCAGCAGCCGCCGCGCGTACTACGAGCAGTACTTC. It is translated as CASSRRAYYEQYF.

The chain joins TRBV6-5 to TRBJ2-1; D may be TRBD2 (6 bases). This CDR3 has 15 residues. CDR1 MNHEY and CDR2 SVGAGI come from the germline V gene. V lost 0 bases to trimming and J lost 8 bases, with 14 bases between them. The CDR3 loop reads CASSYSGGVIDEQFF. As DNA, the CDR3 is TGTGCCAGCAGTTACTCAGGCGGGGTAATCGATGAGCAGTTCTTC.

The chain has TRBV27 and TRBJ2-1; 7 bases fit TRBD1. The ends lost 1 base at V and 7 bases at J; junction bases unmatched: 4. There are 14 residues in the CDR3. Germline-derived CDR1 and CDR2 are MNHEY and SMNVEV (reference sequence). CDR3 sequence (DNA): TGTGCCAGCAGTTTATTAGGGGGCGGGAATGAGCAGTTCTTC. This codes for CASSLLGGGNEQFF.

The chain combines TRBV6-1 with TRBJ2-1; 7 bases map to TRBD2. This CDR3 has 15 residues. CDR1 MNHNS and CDR2 SASEGT come from the germline V gene. V trimming: 3 bases; J trimming: 4 bases; junction bases outside the gene matches: 6. CDR3 bases: TGTGCCAGCAGTGACAACGGCGGGGGTTACAATGAGCAGTTCTTC. Its translation: CASSDNGGGYNEQFF.

The chain uses TRBV5-1 and TRBJ1-5, with 10 bases fitting TRBD1. The germline V gene encodes CDR1 SGHRS and CDR2 YFSETQ. The CDR3 covers 16 residues. V shed 0 bases and J 4 bases; nucleotides not matched to a gene: 4. The CDR3 DNA is TGCGCCAGCAGCTTGGGTCTGGGACAGGGGAATCAGCCCCAGCATTTT. Residues: CASSLGLGQGNQPQHF.